These 28 T cell receptor beta chains share one sample of origin, sequenced in a study of vaccination and CD4 T cells after COVID-19. No antigen has been assigned to these receptors. Documented treatment: roughly 11-day PBMC culture with coronavirus spike peptide pools or control peptides (ViraFEST assay). The Oncomine TCR Beta short-read assay sequenced DNA from cultured CD4+ T cells. From the PCR reads, TCRdb called clonotypes with MiXCR, one entry per CDR3 protein. The table records about 20,000 distinct CDR3 sequences, approximately 32% of them present only once. What was sequenced was cultured CD4+ T cells from blood. The receptors originated from a human donor with COVID-19.

This clonotype turned up a few times. This sequence joins TRBV12-3 or TRBV12-4 and TRBJ1-6, with D unresolved. The CDR3 length is 13 residues. V lost 3 bases and J lost 10, with 10 bases in between. The CDR3 DNA reads TGTGCCAGCAGTTTGGCTCCGGGATCACCCCTCCACTTT. It is translated as CASSLAPGSPLHF.

The chain joins TRBV6-1 to TRBJ1-2; 8 bases are a match to TRBD1. After removal of 5 bases from V and 4 bases from J, the junction contained 3 bases not matched to a gene. Germline V lookup: CDR1 MNHNS, CDR2 SASEGT. This CDR3 region has 13 residues. CDR3 nucleotide sequence: TGTGCCAGCAGTCCGACAGGGGTCTATGGCTACACCTTC. Its protein product is CASSPTGVYGYTF.

The CDR3: CASSLRGTGRDTEAFF. DNA for the CDR3: TGTGCCAGCAGTTTAAGGGGAACAGGCCGGGACACTGAAGCTTTCTTT. The V call is TRBV28, the J call TRBJ1-1; TRBD1 might be the D (5 bases). CDR1 and CDR2 (germline): MDHEN, SYDVKM. This CDR3 region has 16 residues. V dropped 2 bases and J dropped 3 bases, with 16 bases sitting between them.

The chain has TRBV20-1 and TRBJ1-5, with D maybe TRBD1 (5 bases). Germline-derived CDR1 and CDR2 are DFQATT and SNEGSKA (reference sequence). The V end lost 3 bases, the J end lost 5 bases, and 8 bases lay between the germline ends. The CDR3 runs 12 residues. Here the CDR3 reads CSARGRDQPQHF. The CDR3, as DNA: TGCAGTGCTAGGGGCAGGGATCAGCCCCAGCATTTT.

The V call is TRBV11-2, the J call TRBJ1-6, with a tentative D call TRBD1 (5 bases). The CDR3 runs to 15 residues. The germline CDR1 and CDR2 sequences are SGHAT and FQNNGV. Trimming took 1 base from V and 2 from J, leaving 6 bases between them. The CDR3 nucleotides are TGTGCCAGCAGCTTAGGGACAACCTATAATTCACCCCTCCACTTT. It encodes CASSLGTTYNSPLHF.

This clonotype was counted a few times. This chain links TRBV2 with TRBJ1-5, with a weak D call TRBD1 (5 bases). The CDR3 length is 16 residues. V was shortened by 5 bases and J by 2 bases, with 16 bases between the two germline ends. CDR1 SNHLY and CDR2 FYNNEI come from the germline V gene. For the CDR3, the DNA is TGTGCCAGCAGTCAATCTTGGGGGGGAGGCAATCAGCCCCAGCATTTT. This encodes CASSQSWGGGNQPQHF.

This clonotype was picked up one time. The rearrangement joins TRBV6-1 to TRBJ1-4; D gene uncertain. Between the trimmed V and J ends, which lost 6 bases and 1 base, there was a span of 6 bases. This CDR3 is 13 amino acids long. CDR1 and CDR2 from the germline V gene are MNHNS and SASEGT. CDR3 sequence: CASRQLTNEKLFF. CDR3 in DNA: TGTGCCAGCAGACAGTTAACTAATGAAAAACTGTTTTTT.

J is TRBJ1-6 and V is TRBV27; D might be TRBD1 (6 bases). This CDR3 has 14 amino acids. V was clipped by 7 bases and J by 10 bases, with 17 bases between them. Germline V gene data show CDR1 as MNHEY and CDR2 as SMNVEV (reference sequence). CDR3 coding DNA: TGTGCCAGCACTTCCGGGACAAGAAAATCACCCCTCCACTTT. Protein product: CASTSGTRKSPLHF.

The J gene is TRBJ1-1, the V gene TRBV20-1; D might be TRBD1 (6 bases). V was clipped by 0 bases and J by 4 bases, with 9 bases between them. Germline V gene lookup returns CDR1 DFQATT and CDR2 SNEGSKA (reference sequence). The CDR3 is made up of 13 amino acids. CDR3: CSARDHRVTEAFF. The CDR3 nucleotides are TGCAGTGCTAGAGATCACAGGGTCACTGAAGCTTTCTTT.

CDR3 region: CASSPESSVSFHGDSPLHF. Written as DNA, the CDR3 is TGTGCCAGCAGCCCGGAATCATCGGTTTCATTTCATGGAGATTCACCCCTCCACTTT. The J gene is TRBJ1-6, the V gene TRBV11-3; D gene uncertain. V lost 5 bases, J lost 8 bases, and 28 bases lay in between. Germline CDR1 and CDR2: SGHNT and YENEEA. This CDR3 region has 19 residues. Supplemented by reference TRBV11-3 and TRBJ1-6, the full variable domain reads EAGVVQSPRYKIIEKKQPVAFWCNPISGHNTLYWYLQNLGQGPELLIRYENEEAVDDSQLPKDRFSAERLKGVDSTLKIQPAELGDSAVYLCASSPESSVSFHGDSPLHFGNGTRLTVT.

The sample holds a few counts of this clonotype. This sequence joins TRBV7-2 and TRBJ1-5; the D gene is possibly TRBD1 (6 bases). The CDR3 totals 18 residues. Deletions cut 0 bases from V and 3 bases from J, with 18 bases between. Germline V gene lookup returns CDR1 SGHTA and CDR2 FQGNSA. CDR3 in amino acids: CASSLAGAGAAINQPQHF. The CDR3 coding sequence is TGTGCCAGCAGCTTAGCGGGGGCAGGGGCCGCGATCAATCAGCCCCAGCATTTT.

This clonotype was recorded once. This chain connects TRBV18 to TRBJ1-2; no clear D. The CDR3 contains 13 residues. V shed 5 bases and J shed 3 bases, with 10 bases lying between them. Germline assignment: CDR1 KGHSH and CDR2 LQKENI. CDR3 nucleotides: TGTGCCAGCTCAAGAGGGAGTGACTATGGCTACACCTTC. It translates to CASSRGSDYGYTF. The full variable domain, with the rest looked up from reference TRBV18 and TRBJ1-2, is NAGVMQNPRHLVRRRGQEARLRCSPMKGHSHVYWYRQLPEEGLKFMVYLQKENIIDESGMPKERFSAEFPKEGPSILRIQQVVRGDSAAYFCASSRGSDYGYTFGSGTRLTVV.

This clonotype has a handful of counts. V gene TRBV6-5 combines with J gene TRBJ2-5; TRBD2 matches at 10 bases. CDR3 length equals 16 residues. The junction had 10 bases not matched to a gene; V was cut back by 4 bases and J by 5 bases. Germline-derived CDR1 and CDR2 are MNHEY and SVGAGI. CDR3 amino acids: CASSSTQRGGDETQYF. The DNA of the CDR3 is TGTGCCAGCAGTTCCACCCAGCGGGGGGGCGACGAGACCCAGTACTTC.

CDR3 DNA: TGTGCCAGTAGTGAGAATAGCTCTGGAAACACCATATATTTT. Translation: CASSENSSGNTIYF. This rearrangement joins TRBV19 to TRBJ1-3; no firm D call. V was cut by 5 bases and J by 0 bases, with 8 bases left in between. The CDR3 contains 14 residues. CDR1 is LNHDA and CDR2 is SQIVND in the germline V gene (reference sequence).

The sample holds a few counts of this clonotype. The chain recombines TRBV10-1 with TRBJ2-3, with D possibly being TRBD1 (6 bases). The V end lost 6 bases, the J end lost 2 bases, and 15 bases lay between the germline ends. This CDR3 comprises 15 residues. The germline CDR1 and CDR2 sequences are WNHNN and SYGVQD (reference sequence). As DNA, the CDR3 is TGCGCCAGCAGCGGAGGACAGTCATCCACAGATACGCAGTATTTT. Translated: CASSGGQSSTDTQYF.

This clonotype was seen only a few times. This rearrangement joins TRBV19 to TRBJ1-6; D perhaps matches TRBD1 (5 bases). This CDR3 spans 17 amino acids. CDR1 is LNHDA and CDR2 is SQIVND in the germline V gene (reference sequence). V shed 5 bases and J shed 1 base, with 15 bases lying between them. CDR3 DNA sequence: TGTGCCAGTAGTCGGGATCAGGGAGGGTCCTATAATTCACCCCTCCACTTT. Amino acid sequence: CASSRDQGGSYNSPLHF. Filled out from reference TRBV19 and TRBJ1-6, the complete variable domain reads DGGITQSPKYLFRKEGQNVTLSCEQNLNHDAMYWYRQDPGQGLRLIYYSQIVNDFQKGDIAEGYSVSREKKESFPLTVTSAQKNPTAFYLCASSRDQGGSYNSPLHFGNGTRLTVT.

This clonotype has only a few counts. The chain combines TRBV5-6 with TRBJ1-2, with TRBD1 matching 9 bases. V was pared by 4 bases and J by 0 bases, with 10 bases of the junction left unmatched. The CDR3 loop spans 17 amino acids. Germline CDR1 SGHDT, CDR2 YYEEEE. The chain's CDR3 is CASSPGPGQGSNYGYTF. DNA of the CDR3: TGTGCCAGCAGCCCCGGTCCGGGACAGGGCTCTAACTATGGCTACACCTTC.

This clonotype came up a few times. The chain uses TRBV24-1 and TRBJ2-3; D possibly uses TRBD1 or TRBD2 (6 bases each). Germline CDR1 reads KGHDR; CDR2 reads SFDVKD. This CDR3 is 13 amino acids long. The ends were cut back, 9 bases at V and 3 bases at J, with 12 bases in the middle. The CDR3 spells CATGRQGTDTQYF. For the CDR3, the DNA is TGTGCCACCGGGAGGCAGGGGACAGATACGCAGTATTTT.

This clonotype has only a few counts. J is TRBJ1-6 and V is TRBV6-1, with 9 bases fitting TRBD1. V trimming: 5 bases; J trimming: 7 bases; junction bases outside the gene matches: 12. The CDR3 is made up of 17 amino acids. The V gene's germline CDR1 is MNHNS and CDR2 SASEGT. The CDR3 region has the DNA TGTGCCAGCAGTACACTCAGGGGGACAGGGCAAAATTCACCCCTCCACTTT. Protein: CASSTLRGTGQNSPLHF.

V and J are TRBV19 and TRBJ1-2; 10 bases line up with TRBD1. Unmatched junction bases numbered 5, after V lost 6 bases and J lost 4 bases. The germline CDR1 and CDR2 sequences are LNHDA and SQIVND (reference sequence). This CDR3 has 14 residues. CDR3 coding DNA: TGTGCCAGTAGACCGGGACAGGGGTTCTATGGCTACACCTTC. Translated: CASRPGQGFYGYTF.

This chain links TRBV5-6 with TRBJ1-6, with a weak D call TRBD1 (6 bases). This CDR3 region has 15 residues. The V and J ends lost 4 bases and 3 bases respectively, with 11 bases between them. Germline V gene lookup returns CDR1 SGHDT and CDR2 YYEEEE. The DNA for the CDR3 is TGTGCCAGCAGCATGGACAGCCTCTATAATTCACCCCTCCACTTT. It is translated as CASSMDSLYNSPLHF.

This clonotype was recorded a few times. The gene calls are TRBV29-1 and TRBJ2-3, with 9 bases aligning to TRBD2. In germline, CDR1 is SQVTM, CDR2 ANQGSEA. Germline trimming cut 7 bases from V and 0 bases from J; bases unmatched to any gene: 5. The CDR3 runs 14 residues. CDR3: CSAETSGSTDTQYF. CDR3 DNA: TGCAGCGCCGAGACTAGCGGAAGCACAGATACGCAGTATTTT.

The chain couples TRBV14 to TRBJ2-5; the match to TRBD2 covers 9 bases. V shed 2 bases, J shed 1 base, and the junction held 2 bases outside the gene matches. CDR3 length: 15 amino acids. Germline CDR1 and CDR2: SGHDN and FVKESK. CDR3 in amino acids: CASSQLAGIQETQYF. The CDR3 nucleotides read TGTGCCAGCAGCCAACTAGCGGGGATCCAAGAGACCCAGTACTTC.

Only a few counts were recorded for this clonotype. The chain has TRBV7-3 and TRBJ1-1; 8 bases are a match to TRBD1. Germline loops: CDR1 SGHTA, CDR2 FQGTGA. The CDR3 is 15 amino acids. V trimming: 5 bases; J trimming: 3 bases; junction bases outside the gene matches: 8. CDR3 loop: CASSERQGSHTEAFF. CDR3 nucleotides: TGTGCCAGCAGCGAAAGACAGGGGTCACACACTGAAGCTTTCTTT.

The chain is built from TRBV6-1 and TRBJ2-2, with 7 bases that match TRBD1. Germline V gene data show CDR1 as MNHNS and CDR2 as SASEGT. With 6 bases clipped from V and 7 bases from J, the junction kept 8 bases outside the gene matches. This CDR3 comprises 14 residues. In DNA form, the CDR3 reads TGTGCCAGCAGCCAGACAGGGACGAGCGGGGAGCTGTTTTTT. Protein: CASSQTGTSGELFF.

This chain links TRBV20-1 with TRBJ1-1, with a tentative D call TRBD1 (5 bases). The length of the CDR3 is 13 residues. Germline V CDR1 and CDR2: DFQATT, SNEGSKA (reference sequence). CDR3 in amino acids: CSPHAYVGAEAFF. CDR3 sequence (DNA): TGCAGCCCCCACGCATATGTAGGGGCTGAAGCTTTCTTT.

This clonotype showed up just a few times. This chain connects TRBV7-9 to TRBJ1-3, with D maybe TRBD1 (6 bases). CDR1 is SEHNR and CDR2 is FQNEAQ in the germline V gene (reference sequence). The CDR3 loop spans 14 amino acids. V was shortened by 3 bases and J by 0 bases, with 6 bases between the two germline ends. In DNA form, the CDR3 reads TGTGCCAGCAGCTTGGGACACTCTGGAAACACCATATATTTT. It yields the protein CASSLGHSGNTIYF.

The sample holds a few counts of this clonotype. The chain recombines TRBV15 with TRBJ2-7; D ambiguous. Germline V lookup: CDR1 LNHNV, CDR2 YYDKDF (reference sequence). This CDR3 spans 13 amino acids. V lost 0 bases and J 7 bases, leaving 10 bases between the germline ends. Here the CDR3 reads CATSRESLGEQYF. In DNA, the CDR3 is TGTGCCACCAGCAGAGAGTCGCTTGGGGAGCAGTACTTC. Looking up the rest from reference TRBV15 and TRBJ2-7 gives the full variable domain: DAMVIQNPRYQVTQFGKPVTLSCSQTLNHNVMYWYQQKSSQAPKLLFHYYDKDFNNEADTPDNFQSRRPNTSFCFLDIRSPGLGDTAMYLCATSRESLGEQYFGPGTRLTVT.